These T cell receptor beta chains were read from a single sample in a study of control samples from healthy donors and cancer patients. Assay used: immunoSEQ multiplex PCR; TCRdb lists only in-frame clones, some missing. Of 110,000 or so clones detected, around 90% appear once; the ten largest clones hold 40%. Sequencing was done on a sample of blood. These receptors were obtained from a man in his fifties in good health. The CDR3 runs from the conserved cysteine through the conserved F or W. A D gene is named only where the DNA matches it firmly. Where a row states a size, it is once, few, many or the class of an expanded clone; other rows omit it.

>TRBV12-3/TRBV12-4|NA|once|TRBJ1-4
TGTGCCAGCAGTCGGGAGGGTGAAAAACTGTTTTTT
CASSREGEKLFF
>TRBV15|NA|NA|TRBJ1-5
TGTGCCACCAGGGGTGATCAGGGTAATCAGCCCCAGCATTTT
CATRGDQGNQPQHF
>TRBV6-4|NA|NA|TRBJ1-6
TGTGCCAGCAGTCGGACAGTAGGTTCACCCCTCCACTTT
CASSRTVGSPLHF
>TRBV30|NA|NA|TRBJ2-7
TGTGCCTGGAGTGCGAGCTCCTACGAGCAGTACTTC
CAWSASSYEQYF
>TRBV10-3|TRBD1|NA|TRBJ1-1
TGTGCCATCAGTGAGGCAGGGGGCCTCAGGGTGAACACTGAAGCTTTCTTT
CAISEAGGLRVNTEAFF
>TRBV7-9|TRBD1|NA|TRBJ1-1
TGTGCCAGCAGCGGCATTCCGGGACAGGGGGCGAACACTGAAGCTTTCTTT
CASSGIPGQGANTEAFF
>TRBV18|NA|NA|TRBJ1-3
TGTGCCAGCTCACCGGGGGGCAGCTCTGGAAACACCATATATTTT
CASSPGGSSGNTIYF
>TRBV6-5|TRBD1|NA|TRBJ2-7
TGTGCCAGCAGTATCCAAACGGGACAGGGAGTCGAGCAGTACTTC
CASSIQTGQGVEQYF
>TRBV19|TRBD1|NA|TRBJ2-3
TGTGCCAGTAGTACCCTGACAGGGGGACTAACAGATACGCAGTATTTT
CASSTLTGGLTDTQYF
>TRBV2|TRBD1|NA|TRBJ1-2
TGTGCCAGCAGACAGGGGGCAAGAGGCTACACCTTC
CASRQGARGYTF
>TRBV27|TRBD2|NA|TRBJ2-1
TGTGCCAGCAGCATGACTAGCGGGGGGGCCAATGAGCAGTTCTTC
CASSMTSGGANEQFF
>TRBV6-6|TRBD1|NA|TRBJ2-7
TGTGCCAGCAGCTTCGGACAGGTCGGGCGAAACTACGAGCAGTACTTC
CASSFGQVGRNYEQYF
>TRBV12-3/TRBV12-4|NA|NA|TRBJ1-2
TGTGCCAGCAATTTGGGGGGCAGCCAGAGCTACACCTTC
CASNLGGSQSYTF
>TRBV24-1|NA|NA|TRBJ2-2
TGTGCCACCAATCCGGGACCGGCGAACACCGGGGAGCTGTTTTTT
CATNPGPANTGELFF
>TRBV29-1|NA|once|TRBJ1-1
TGCAGCGTTGTTGGGGGTGAAGCTTTCTTT
CSVVGGEAFF
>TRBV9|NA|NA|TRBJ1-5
TGTGCCAGCAGCGCACAGGGAAGAGGGCAGCCCCAGCATTTT
CASSAQGRGQPQHF
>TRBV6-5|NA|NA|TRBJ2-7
TGTGCCAGCAGTTCCGGTCCCGCATTCTACGAGCAGTACTTC
CASSSGPAFYEQYF
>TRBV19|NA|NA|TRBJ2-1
TGTGCCAGTAGTATAGGAGGAAGGGAGCAGTTCTTC
CASSIGGREQFF
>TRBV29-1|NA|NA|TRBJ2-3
TGCTCCCTTGGGGACGGTGGACCAGATACGCAGTATTTT
CSLGDGGPDTQYF
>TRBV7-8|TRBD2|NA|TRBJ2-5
TGTGCCAGCAGCTCCAAATCGGGACTAGCGGGCAAAGAGACCCAGTACTTC
CASSSKSGLAGKETQYF
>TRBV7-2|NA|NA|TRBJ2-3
TGTGCCAGCAGCCAACAGACGGGGGGCACAGATACGCAGTATTTT
CASSQQTGGTDTQYF
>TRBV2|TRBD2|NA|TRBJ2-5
TGTGCCGTACCTCGGCAGACTAGCTCCCCGGAGACCCAGTACTTC
CAVPRQTSSPETQYF
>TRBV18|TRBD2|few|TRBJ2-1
TGTGCCAGCTCACCACGCGGGGGAGGTTACAATGAGCAGTTCTTC
CASSPRGGGYNEQFF
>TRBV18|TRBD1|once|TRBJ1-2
TGTGCCAGCGAGCCGGGACAGGGTCCCCATGGCTACACCTTC
CASEPGQGPHGYTF
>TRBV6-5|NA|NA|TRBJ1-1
TGTGCCAGTCGTCCCGGGACCCTCCTAAACACTGAAGCTTTCTTT
CASRPGTLLNTEAFF
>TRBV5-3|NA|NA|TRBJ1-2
TGTGCCAGAAGCTTGGTGAGGCTGGGCGAGGAGTATGGCTACACCTTC
CARSLVRLGEEYGYTF
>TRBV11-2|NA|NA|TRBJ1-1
TGTGCCAGCAGCCCCCGAGGAGTAGGCACTGAAGCTTTCTTT
CASSPRGVGTEAFF
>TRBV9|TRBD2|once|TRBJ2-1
TGTGCCAGCAGCGCGCGGGGGTACAATGAGCAGTTCTTC
CASSARGYNEQFF